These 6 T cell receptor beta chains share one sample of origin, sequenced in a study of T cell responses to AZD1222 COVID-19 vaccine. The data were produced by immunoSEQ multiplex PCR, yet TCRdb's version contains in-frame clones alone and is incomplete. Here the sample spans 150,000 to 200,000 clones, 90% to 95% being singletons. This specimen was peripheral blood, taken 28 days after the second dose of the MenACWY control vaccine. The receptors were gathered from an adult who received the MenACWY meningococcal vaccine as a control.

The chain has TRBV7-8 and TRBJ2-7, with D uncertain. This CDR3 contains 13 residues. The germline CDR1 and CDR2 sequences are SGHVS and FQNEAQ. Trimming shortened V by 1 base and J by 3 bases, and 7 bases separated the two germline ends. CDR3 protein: CASSLEHNYEQYF. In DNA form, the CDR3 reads TGTGCCAGCAGCTTAGAGCACAACTACGAGCAGTACTTC.

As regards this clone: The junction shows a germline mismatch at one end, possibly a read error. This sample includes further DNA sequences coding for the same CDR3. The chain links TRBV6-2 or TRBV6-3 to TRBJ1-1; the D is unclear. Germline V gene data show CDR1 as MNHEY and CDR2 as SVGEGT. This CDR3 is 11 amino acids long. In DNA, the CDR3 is TGTGCCAGCAGCTACTACACTGAAGCTTTCTTT. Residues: CASSYYTEAFF.

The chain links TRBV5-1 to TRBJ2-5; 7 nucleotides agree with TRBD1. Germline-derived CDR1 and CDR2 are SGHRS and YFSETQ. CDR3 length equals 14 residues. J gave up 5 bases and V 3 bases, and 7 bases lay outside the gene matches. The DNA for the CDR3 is TGCGCCAGCAGCTCGCGGACAGGCGCCGAGACCCAGTACTTC. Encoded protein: CASSSRTGAETQYF.

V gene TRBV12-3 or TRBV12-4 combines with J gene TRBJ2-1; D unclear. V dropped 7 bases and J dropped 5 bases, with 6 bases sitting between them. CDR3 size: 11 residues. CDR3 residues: CASTMNNEQFF. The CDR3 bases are TGTGCCAGCACCATGAACAATGAGCAGTTCTTC.

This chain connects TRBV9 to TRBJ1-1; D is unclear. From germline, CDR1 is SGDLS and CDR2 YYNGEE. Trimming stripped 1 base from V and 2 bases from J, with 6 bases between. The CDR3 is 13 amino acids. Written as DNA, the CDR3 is TGTGCCAGCAGCGTATCCCCTAACACTGAAGCTTTCTTT. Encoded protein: CASSVSPNTEAFF. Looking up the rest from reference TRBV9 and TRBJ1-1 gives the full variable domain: DSGVTQTPKHLITATGQRVTLRCSPRSGDLSVYWYQQSLDQGLQFLIQYYNGEERAKGNILERFSAQQFPDLHSELNLSSLELGDSALYFCASSVSPNTEAFFGQGTRLTVV.

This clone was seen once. As DNA, the CDR3 is TGCGCCAGCAGCCACCTAGCGCGCGGTTATGAGCAGTTCTTC. Its translation: CASSHLARGYEQFF. V and J are TRBV4-1 and TRBJ2-1; perhaps TRBD2 as D (6 bases). Germline values: CDR1 MGHRA, CDR2 YSYEKL. V shed 3 bases and J shed 8 bases, with 14 bases lying between them. This CDR3 is 14 amino acids long.